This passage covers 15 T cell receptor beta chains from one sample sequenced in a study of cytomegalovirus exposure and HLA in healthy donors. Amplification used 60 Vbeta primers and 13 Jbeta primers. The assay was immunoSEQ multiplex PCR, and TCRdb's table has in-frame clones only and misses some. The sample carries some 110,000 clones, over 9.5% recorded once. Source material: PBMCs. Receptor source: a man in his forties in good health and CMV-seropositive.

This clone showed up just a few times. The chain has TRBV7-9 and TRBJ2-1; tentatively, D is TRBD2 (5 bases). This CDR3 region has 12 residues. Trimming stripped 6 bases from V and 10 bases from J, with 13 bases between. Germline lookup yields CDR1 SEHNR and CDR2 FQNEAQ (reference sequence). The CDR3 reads CASRLAGNEQFF. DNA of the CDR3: TGTGCCAGCAGGCTCGCGGGTAACGAGCAGTTCTTC. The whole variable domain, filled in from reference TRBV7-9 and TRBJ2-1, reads DTGVSQNPRHKITKRGQNVTFRCDPISEHNRLYWYRQTLGQGPEFLTYFQNEAQLEKSRLLSDRFSAERPKGSFSTLEIQRTEQGDSAMYLCASRLAGNEQFFGPGTRLTVL.

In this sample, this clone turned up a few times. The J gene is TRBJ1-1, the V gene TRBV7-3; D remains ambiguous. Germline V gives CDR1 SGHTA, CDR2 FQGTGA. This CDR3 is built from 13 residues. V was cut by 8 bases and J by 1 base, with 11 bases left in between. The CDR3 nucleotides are TGTGCCAGCTCGTCCGGTGGGAACACTGAAGCTTTCTTT. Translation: CASSSGGNTEAFF.

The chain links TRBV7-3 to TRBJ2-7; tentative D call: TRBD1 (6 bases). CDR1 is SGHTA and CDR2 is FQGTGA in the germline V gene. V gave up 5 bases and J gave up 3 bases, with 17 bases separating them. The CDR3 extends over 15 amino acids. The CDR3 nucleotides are TGTGCCAGCAGCCCGACAGGCGGCCGGGACTACGAGCAGTACTTC. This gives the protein CASSPTGGRDYEQYF.

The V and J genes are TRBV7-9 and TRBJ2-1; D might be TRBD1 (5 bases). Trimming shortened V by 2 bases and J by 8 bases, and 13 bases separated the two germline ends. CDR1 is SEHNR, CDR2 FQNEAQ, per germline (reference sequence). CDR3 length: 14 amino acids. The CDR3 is CASSLTDTNDEQFF. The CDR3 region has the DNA TGTGCCAGCAGCTTAACGGACACAAACGATGAGCAGTTCTTC.

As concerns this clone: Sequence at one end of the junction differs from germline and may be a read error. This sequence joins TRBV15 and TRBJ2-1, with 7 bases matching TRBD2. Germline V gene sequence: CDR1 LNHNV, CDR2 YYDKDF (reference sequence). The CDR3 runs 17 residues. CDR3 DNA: TGTGCCACCAGCCGAGATGGAATGGGGAGGGCCTCCAATGAGCAGTTCTTC. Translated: CATSRDGMGRASNEQFF.

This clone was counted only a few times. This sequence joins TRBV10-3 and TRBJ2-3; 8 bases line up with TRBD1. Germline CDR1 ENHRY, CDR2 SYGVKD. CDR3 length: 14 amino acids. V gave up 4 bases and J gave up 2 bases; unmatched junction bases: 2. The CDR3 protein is CAISVTGDTDTQYF. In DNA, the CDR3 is TGTGCCATCAGTGTGACAGGGGACACAGATACGCAGTATTTT.

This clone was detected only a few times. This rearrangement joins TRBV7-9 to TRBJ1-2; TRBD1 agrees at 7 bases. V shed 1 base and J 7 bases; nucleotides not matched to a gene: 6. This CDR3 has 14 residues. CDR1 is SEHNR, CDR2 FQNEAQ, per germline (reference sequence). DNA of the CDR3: TGTGCCAGCAGCTTAGGAGACAGGGTTATTGGCTACACCTTC. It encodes CASSLGDRVIGYTF.

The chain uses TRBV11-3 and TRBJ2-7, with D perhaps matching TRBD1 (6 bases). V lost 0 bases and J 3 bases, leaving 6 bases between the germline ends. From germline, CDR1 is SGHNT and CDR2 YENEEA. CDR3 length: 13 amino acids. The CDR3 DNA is TGTGCCAGCAGCTTAGAGGACAGCTACGAGCAGTACTTC. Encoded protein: CASSLEDSYEQYF.

The CDR3 nucleotides are TGCGCCAGTGGAACTCAGGGGTTCGGCGCAGATACGCAGTATTTT. Residues: CASGTQGFGADTQYF. V and J are TRBV5-1 and TRBJ2-3, with D perhaps matching TRBD1 (6 bases). Germline values: CDR1 SGHRS, CDR2 YFSETQ. The V and J ends lost 8 bases and 4 bases respectively, with 20 bases between them. This CDR3 region has 15 residues.

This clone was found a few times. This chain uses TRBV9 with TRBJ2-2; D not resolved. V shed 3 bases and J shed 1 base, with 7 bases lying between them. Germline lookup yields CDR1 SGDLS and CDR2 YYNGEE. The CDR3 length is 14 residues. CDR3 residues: CASSGSGNTGELFF. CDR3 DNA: TGTGCCAGCAGCGGGAGTGGGAACACCGGGGAGCTGTTTTTT.

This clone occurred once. This chain's CDR3 is CASISTAGRGYEQYF. CDR3 coding DNA: TGCGCCAGCATTTCAACAGCGGGCCGAGGCTACGAGCAGTACTTC. This chain connects TRBV4-3 to TRBJ2-7, with D possibly TRBD2 on 6 matching bases. There are 15 residues in the CDR3. Trimming shortened V by 7 bases and J by 3 bases, and 19 bases separated the two germline ends. Germline loops: CDR1 LGHNA, CDR2 YSLEER.

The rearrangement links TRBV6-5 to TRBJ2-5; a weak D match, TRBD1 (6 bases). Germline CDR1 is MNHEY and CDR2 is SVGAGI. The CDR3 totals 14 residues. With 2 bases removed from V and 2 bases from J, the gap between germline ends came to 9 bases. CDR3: CASSYGGPQETQYF. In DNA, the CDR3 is TGTGCCAGCAGTTACGGGGGCCCTCAAGAGACCCAGTACTTC.

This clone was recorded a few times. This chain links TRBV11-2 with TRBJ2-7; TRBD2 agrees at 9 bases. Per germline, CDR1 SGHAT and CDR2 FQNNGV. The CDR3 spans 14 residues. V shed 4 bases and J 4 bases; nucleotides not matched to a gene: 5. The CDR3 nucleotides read TGTGCCAGCAGCTCCTCTAGCGGGACATACGAGCAGTACTTC. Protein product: CASSSSSGTYEQYF. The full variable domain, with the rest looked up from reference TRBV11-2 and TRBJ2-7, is EAGVAQSPRYKIIEKRQSVAFWCNPISGHATLYWYQQILGQGPKLLIQFQNNGVVDDSQLPKDRFSAERLKGVDSTLKIQPAKLEDSAVYLCASSSSSGTYEQYFGPGTRLTVT.

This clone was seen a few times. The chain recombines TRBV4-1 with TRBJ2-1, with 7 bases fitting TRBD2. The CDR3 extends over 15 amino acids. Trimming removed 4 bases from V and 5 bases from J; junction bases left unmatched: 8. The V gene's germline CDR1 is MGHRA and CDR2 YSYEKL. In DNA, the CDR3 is TGCGCCAGCAGCCCTCGCGGACTAGGGAACAATGAGCAGTTCTTC. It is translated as CASSPRGLGNNEQFF.

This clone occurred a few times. CDR3 amino acids: CASSSGGSGNTIYF. CDR3 coding DNA: TGTGCCAGCAGCTCAGGGGGTTCTGGAAACACCATATATTTT. The genes are TRBV27 and TRBJ1-3; TRBD1 agrees at 7 bases. The CDR3 is made up of 14 amino acids. The V gene end was trimmed by 6 bases and the J gene end by 1 base; junction bases not matched to a gene: 3. Germline lookup yields CDR1 MNHEY and CDR2 SMNVEV (reference sequence).